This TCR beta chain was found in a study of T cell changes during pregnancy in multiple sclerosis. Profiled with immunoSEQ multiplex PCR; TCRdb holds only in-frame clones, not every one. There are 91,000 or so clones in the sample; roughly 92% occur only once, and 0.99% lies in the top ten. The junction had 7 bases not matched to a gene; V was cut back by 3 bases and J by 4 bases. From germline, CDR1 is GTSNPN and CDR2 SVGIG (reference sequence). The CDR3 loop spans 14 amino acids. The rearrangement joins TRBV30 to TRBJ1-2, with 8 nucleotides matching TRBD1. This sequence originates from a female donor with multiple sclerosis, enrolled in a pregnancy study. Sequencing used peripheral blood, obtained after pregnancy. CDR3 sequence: CAWSGDRSLYGYTF. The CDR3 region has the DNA TGTGCCTGGAGCGGGGACAGGTCGCTCTATGGCTACACCTTC.